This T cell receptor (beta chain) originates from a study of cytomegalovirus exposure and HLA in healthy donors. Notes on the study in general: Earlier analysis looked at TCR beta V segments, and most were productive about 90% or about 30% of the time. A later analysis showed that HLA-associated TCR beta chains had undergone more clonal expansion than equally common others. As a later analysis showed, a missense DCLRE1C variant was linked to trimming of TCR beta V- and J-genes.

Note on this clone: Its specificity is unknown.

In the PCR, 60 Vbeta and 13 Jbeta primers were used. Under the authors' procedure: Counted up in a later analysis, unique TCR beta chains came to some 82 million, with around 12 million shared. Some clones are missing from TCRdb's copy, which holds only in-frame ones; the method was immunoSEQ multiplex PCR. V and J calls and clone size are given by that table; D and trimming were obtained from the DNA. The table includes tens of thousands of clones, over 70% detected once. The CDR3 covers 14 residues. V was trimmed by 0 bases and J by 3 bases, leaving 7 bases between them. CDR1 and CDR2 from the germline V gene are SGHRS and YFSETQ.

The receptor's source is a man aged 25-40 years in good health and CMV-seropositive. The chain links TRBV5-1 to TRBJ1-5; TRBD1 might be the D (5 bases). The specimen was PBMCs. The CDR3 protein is CASSLGQTNQPQHF. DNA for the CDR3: TGCGCCAGCAGCTTGGGACAGACCAATCAGCCCCAGCATTTT.